The present TCR beta chain was sequenced within a study of CD8 T cells in ankylosing spondylitis. The table lists this clonotype with a few counts. Its antigen is not known. TCRdb fed the 5' RACE reads into MiXCR, producing one record per CDR3 protein. Among more than 250,000 distinct CDR3 sequences listed, 6.5% to 10% were seen once. Broader study findings: Disease-associated clones were reportedly significantly overrepresented in matched ankylosing spondylitis synovial fluid. A TCR beta motif of seven or eight highly homologous variants appeared characteristic of ankylosing spondylitis blood. CD8+ disease-linked clones were present at relatively low frequencies in blood. Reports of some motif variants in reactive arthritis synovial fluid and blood predate this one.

Input material: blood, either unsorted or a sorted T cell fraction (not recorded which). The source is a male donor with ankylosing spondylitis.

The CDR3 spells CASSVGGANEKLFF. CDR3 DNA: TGTGCCAGCAGTGTGGGTGGGGCTAATGAAAAACTGTTTTTT. The chain combines TRBV12-3 or TRBV12-4 with TRBJ1-4, with D unresolved. CDR3 size: 14 residues. Trimming took off 5 bases at V and 3 bases at J, with 10 bases between the two ends.